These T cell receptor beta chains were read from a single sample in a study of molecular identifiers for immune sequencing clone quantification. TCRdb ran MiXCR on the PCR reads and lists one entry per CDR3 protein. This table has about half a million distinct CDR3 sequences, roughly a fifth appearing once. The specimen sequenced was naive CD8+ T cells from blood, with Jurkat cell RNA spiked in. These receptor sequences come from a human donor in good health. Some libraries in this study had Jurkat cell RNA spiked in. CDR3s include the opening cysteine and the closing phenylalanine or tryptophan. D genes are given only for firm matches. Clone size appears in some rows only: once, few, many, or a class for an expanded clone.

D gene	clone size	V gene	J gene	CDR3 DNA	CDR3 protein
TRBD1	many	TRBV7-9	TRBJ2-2	TGTGCCAGCAGCTTAGCCGGGACAGCCACCGGGGAGCTGTTTTTT	CASSLAGTATGELFF
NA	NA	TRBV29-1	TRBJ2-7	TGCAGCGTTGTCCAAGGAGTATACGAGCAGTACTTC	CSVVQGVYEQYF
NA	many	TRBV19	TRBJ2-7	TGTGCCAGTAACCCGGGAAAAGGGTTTGAGCAGTACTTC	CASNPGKGFEQYF
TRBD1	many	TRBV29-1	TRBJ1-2	TGCAGTGACAGGGAAGGGGGCTATGGCTACACCTTC	CSDREGGYGYTF
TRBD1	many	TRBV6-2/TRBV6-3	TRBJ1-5	TGTGCCAGCAACCTACAGGGGGGGAATCAGCCCCAGCATTTT	CASNLQGGNQPQHF
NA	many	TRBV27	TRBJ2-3	TGTGCCAGCAGTATAACAGGGTTCACAGATACGCAGTATTTT	CASSITGFTDTQYF
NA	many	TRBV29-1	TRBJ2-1	TGCAGCGTTGAAGATCTCGACCAGTTCTTC	CSVEDLDQFF
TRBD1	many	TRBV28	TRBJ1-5	TGTGCCAGCAGACATTACCGGGACAGGGCATATCAGCCCCAGCATTTT	CASRHYRDRAYQPQHF
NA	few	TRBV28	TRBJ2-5	TGTGCCAGCAGTCCGACATCAGGGGTTTTGGAGACCCAGTACTTC	CASSPTSGVLETQYF
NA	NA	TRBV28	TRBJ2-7	TGTGCCAGCAGTTTACTGGGGTCTCCCTCCTACGAGCAGTACTTC	CASSLLGSPSYEQYF
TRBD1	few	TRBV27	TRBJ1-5	TGTGCCAGCGCCGGGACAGGGGGCAATCAGCCCCAGCATTTT	CASAGTGGNQPQHF
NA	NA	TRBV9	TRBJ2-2	TGTGCCTGCAGCGTAACGACCGGGGAGCTGTTTTTT	CACSVTTGELFF
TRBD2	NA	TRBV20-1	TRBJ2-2	TGCAGTGCTAGAGATCTTCCTAGCGGGAATCCGAACACCGGGGAGCTGTTTTTT	CSARDLPSGNPNTGELFF
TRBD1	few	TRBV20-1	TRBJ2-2	TGCAGTGCCCCCGACAGGGGAGGCACCGGGGAGCTGTTTTTT	CSAPDRGGTGELFF
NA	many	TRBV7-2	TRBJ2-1	TGTGCCAGCAGCTTAGTTCCCCTCGGAAACAATGAGCAGTTCTTC	CASSLVPLGNNEQFF
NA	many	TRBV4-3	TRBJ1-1	TGCGCCAGCAGCCAAACTCGAGGGGGAGGGACTGAAGCTTTCTTT	CASSQTRGGGTEAFF
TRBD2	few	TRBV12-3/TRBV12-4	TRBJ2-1	TGTGCCAGCAGTCCCCAGCGGGGTGAGCAGTTCTTC	CASSPQRGEQFF
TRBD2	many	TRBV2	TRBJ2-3	TGTGCCAGCAGTGAATGGCTAGCGGGACCCACAGATACGCAGTATTTT	CASSEWLAGPTDTQYF
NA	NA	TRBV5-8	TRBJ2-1	TGTGCCAGCAGCCCGCCCCGGCTTGAGCAGTTCTTC	CASSPPRLEQFF
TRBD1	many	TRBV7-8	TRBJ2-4	TGTGCCAGCAGCCCCGGACAGGGGATAAACATTCAGTACTTC	CASSPGQGINIQYF
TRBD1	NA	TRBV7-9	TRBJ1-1	TGTGCCAGCAGCTTAACAGGGGGAGCTTTCTTT	CASSLTGGAFF
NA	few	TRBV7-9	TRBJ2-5	TGTGCCAGCAGCTTTAAAGAAGGACAGAGACAAGAGACCCAGTACTTC	CASSFKEGQRQETQYF
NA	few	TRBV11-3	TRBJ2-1	TGTGCCAGCAGCTTATCCGGATCTTCTGGAGGTGAGCAGTTCTTC	CASSLSGSSGGEQFF
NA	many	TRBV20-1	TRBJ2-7	TGCAGTGCTAGGAAGGACAGACTGCTCGAGCAGTACTTC	CSARKDRLLEQYF
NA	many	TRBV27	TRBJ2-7	TGTGCCAGCAGCCCTACCGACAGCTCCTACGAGCAGTACTTC	CASSPTDSSYEQYF
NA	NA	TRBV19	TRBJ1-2	TGTGCCAGTAGTATGACTTCAGGGGCGGTCGGTGGCTACACCTTC	CASSMTSGAVGGYTF
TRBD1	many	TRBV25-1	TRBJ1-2	TGTGCCAGCAGCCTAGGACAGGGCGATGGCTACACCTTC	CASSLGQGDGYTF
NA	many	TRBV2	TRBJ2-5	TGTGCCAGCAGTGACCCGACAGTCCAAGAGACCCAGTACTTC	CASSDPTVQETQYF
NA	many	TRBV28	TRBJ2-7	TGTGCCAGCAGTCCTCGGGACCGGTACTACGAGCAGTACTTC	CASSPRDRYYEQYF
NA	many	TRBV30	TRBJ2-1	TGTGCCTGGAGTTACGCGGCCATAACTAAACCTGAGCAGTTCTTC	CAWSYAAITKPEQFF
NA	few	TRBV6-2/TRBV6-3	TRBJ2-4	TGTGCCAGCAGCACCGGGTCTATGAACATTCAGTACTTC	CASSTGSMNIQYF
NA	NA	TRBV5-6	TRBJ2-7	TGTGCCAGCAGTGGGGTCGGGAGTGTTACCTACGAGCAGTACTTC	CASSGVGSVTYEQYF
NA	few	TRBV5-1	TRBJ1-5	TGCACCACCGGCCACTTCGTTGGGAATCAGCCCCAGCATTTT	CTTGHFVGNQPQHF
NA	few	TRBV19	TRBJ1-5	TGTGCTTCCGCACTGGGACCAAGTCAGCCCCAGCATTTT	CASALGPSQPQHF
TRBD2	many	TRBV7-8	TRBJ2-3	TGTGCCAGCAGATCCGGGACTAGCGGGCCAGATACGCAGTATTTT	CASRSGTSGPDTQYF